One sample yielded the 8 T cell receptor beta chains listed below, sequenced in a study of cytomegalovirus exposure and HLA in healthy donors. The PCR employed 60 Vbeta primers together with 13 Jbeta primers. TCRdb's table, derived via immunoSEQ multiplex PCR, lists solely in-frame clones and lacks some. Seen here are fewer than 150,000 clones, about 69% observed once, and the top ten hold roughly 3.1%. Sequenced material: PBMCs. These receptors all stem from a man under 40 in good health and CMV-seronegative.

The chain uses TRBV7-9 and TRBJ1-4, with D tentatively TRBD1 (6 bases). Germline assignment: CDR1 SEHNR and CDR2 FQNEAQ (reference sequence). Trimming took 5 bases from V and 5 from J, leaving 12 bases between them. This CDR3 has 14 amino acids. The CDR3 region is CASSEQGSNEKLFF. The CDR3 nucleotides are TGTGCCAGCAGCGAACAGGGCTCAAATGAAAAACTGTTTTTT.

The chain is built from TRBV11-2 and TRBJ1-1; D ambiguous. The CDR3 extends over 13 amino acids. Per the germline V gene, CDR1 is SGHAT and CDR2 is FQNNGV. Trimming stripped 0 bases from V and 5 bases from J, with 7 bases between. CDR3 nucleotide sequence: TGTGCCAGCAGCTTAGAGAGGAGGACTGAAGCTTTCTTT. It codes for CASSLERRTEAFF. Together with reference TRBV11-2 and TRBJ1-1, the CDR3 gives the full variable domain: EAGVAQSPRYKIIEKRQSVAFWCNPISGHATLYWYQQILGQGPKLLIQFQNNGVVDDSQLPKDRFSAERLKGVDSTLKIQPAKLEDSAVYLCASSLERRTEAFFGQGTRLTVV.

The genes are TRBV5-1 and TRBJ2-7, with TRBD1 identical over 9 bases. Germline V gene sequence: CDR1 SGHRS, CDR2 YFSETQ. The V and J ends lost 5 bases and 3 bases, in that order; junction bases with no gene match: 6. This CDR3 region has 14 residues. The CDR3 reads CASRTGTGNYEQYF. CDR3 DNA sequence: TGCGCCAGCAGAACCGGGACAGGGAACTACGAGCAGTACTTC.

The V call is TRBV19, the J call TRBJ1-5; tentatively, D is TRBD1 (5 bases). There are 13 residues in the CDR3. The germline gives CDR1 LNHDA, CDR2 SQIVND (reference sequence). With 1 base removed from V and 6 bases from J, the gap between germline ends came to 7 bases. CDR3 residues: CASSIAGGQPQHF. Written as DNA, the CDR3 is TGTGCCAGTAGTATAGCCGGGGGTCAGCCCCAGCATTTT.

V gene TRBV19 combines with J gene TRBJ2-1; TRBD1 aligns across 8 bases. Looked up from germline, CDR1 is LNHDA and CDR2 is SQIVND (reference sequence). The CDR3 extends over 13 amino acids. V shed 7 bases and J 9 bases; nucleotides not matched to a gene: 8. CDR3 sequence reads: CASTQQGVAEQFF. CDR3 DNA: TGTGCCAGTACCCAACAGGGGGTAGCTGAGCAGTTCTTC.

The chain carries TRBV11-2 and TRBJ2-3, with 11 bases identical to TRBD2. The CDR3 is made up of 16 amino acids. CDR1 SGHAT and CDR2 FQNNGV come from the germline V gene. J gave up 4 bases and V 2 bases, and 5 bases lay outside the gene matches. The CDR3 DNA sequence: TGTGCCAGCAGCTTAACTAGCGGGAGTCTGGCAGATACGCAGTATTTT. This translates into CASSLTSGSLADTQYF.

The chain has TRBV6-6 and TRBJ1-4; 7 nucleotides line up with TRBD1. The ends lost 0 bases at V and 16 bases at J; junction bases unmatched: 8. CDR1 and CDR2 (germline): MNHNY, SVGAGI (reference sequence). The CDR3 totals 13 residues. In DNA, the CDR3 is TGTGCCAGCAGTTACTCGTTCGACAGGGCTGCGTTTTTT. Translating it yields CASSYSFDRAAFF.

This clone was observed a handful of times. J is TRBJ1-1 and V is TRBV5-1, with 8 positions matching TRBD1. The CDR3 length is 14 residues. J gave up 3 bases and V 3 bases, and 4 bases lay outside the gene matches. Germline V gives CDR1 SGHRS, CDR2 YFSETQ. Here the CDR3 DNA reads TGCGCCAGCAGCTCACAGGGGGGGTACACTGAAGCTTTCTTT. Encoded protein: CASSSQGGYTEAFF.